This TCR beta chain derives from a study of blood T cells in healthy people across ages. Regarding this clonotype: Mismatch with germline at one junction end may stem from a read error.

Next came a second PCR, run for roughly 6 to 11 cycles, which used a sample-barcoded 5' primer along with a J-beta primer mix. Every single cDNA molecule received a tag from a template-switch adaptor with 12 random nucleotides. MiXCR, applied by TCRdb to the 5' RACE reads, yields one record per CDR3 protein. Among roughly 1 million distinct CDR3 sequences listed, almost 25% were seen once. Germline V gene data show CDR1 as MGHDK and CDR2 as SYGVNS. The CDR3 is made up of 16 amino acids. In addition, the sample was reused for a study of T cells of mothers and their children. That work adds: A few healthy Caucasian mothers and their six children were the donors. Maternal samples each gave over 9 million TCR beta CDR3 reads, and child samples 2.5 million to 3.5 million each.

The sequenced material came from blood. This receptor was identified in a girl between 2 and 10 years old in good health. V usage is TRBV25-1 and J usage is TRBJ1-2; D perhaps matches TRBD1 (6 bases). CDR3: CASSESSRGEWDGHTF. Here the CDR3 DNA reads TGTGCCAGCAGTGAATCGTCCAGGGGAGAATGGGATGGCCACACCTTC.